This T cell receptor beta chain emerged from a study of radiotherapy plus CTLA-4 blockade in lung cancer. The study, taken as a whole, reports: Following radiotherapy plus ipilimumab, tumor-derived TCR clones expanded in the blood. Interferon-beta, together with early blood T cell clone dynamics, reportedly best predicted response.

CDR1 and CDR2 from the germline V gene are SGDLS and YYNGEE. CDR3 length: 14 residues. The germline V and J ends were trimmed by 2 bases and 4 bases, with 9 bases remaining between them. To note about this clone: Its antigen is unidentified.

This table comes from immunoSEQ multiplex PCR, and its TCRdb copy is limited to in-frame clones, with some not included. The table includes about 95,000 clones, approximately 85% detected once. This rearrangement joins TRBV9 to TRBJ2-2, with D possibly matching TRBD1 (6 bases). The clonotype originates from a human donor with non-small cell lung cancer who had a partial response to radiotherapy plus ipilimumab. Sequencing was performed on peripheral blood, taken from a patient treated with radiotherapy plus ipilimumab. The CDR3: CASSVHRATGELFF. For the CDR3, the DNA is TGTGCCAGCAGCGTCCACAGGGCCACCGGGGAGCTGTTTTTT.